The 16 T cell receptor beta chains listed next were all sequenced from one sample in a study of T cells in Graves' hyperthyroidism and ophthalmopathy. The source material, RNA transcripts, was used to amplify TCR beta CDR3 regions. Initially, a first-round RT-PCR of the TCR CDR3 employed the HTBI primer set. TCRdb re-called the multiplex PCR reads with MiXCR, one entry per CDR3 protein. Of about 600,000 distinct CDR3 sequences detected, more than 15% appear once; the ten largest clones hold roughly 3.3%. The sequenced material came from blood. The receptors were sampled from a woman aged 40 to 50 with Graves' ophthalmopathy.

This clonotype was detected a few times. The rearrangement links TRBV11-2 to TRBJ2-3; 9 bases line up with TRBD2. The germline V gene encodes CDR1 SGHAT and CDR2 FQNNGV. This CDR3 has 16 amino acids. V was clipped by 6 bases and J by 0 bases; unmatched bases: 7. The CDR3 DNA is TGTGCCAGCAGTCTTCTAGCGGGGAGAAGCACAGATACGCAGTATTTT. Its translation is CASSLLAGRSTDTQYF.

This clonotype was seen a few times. The J gene is TRBJ2-7, the V gene TRBV27; D is uncertain. The V and J ends lost 8 bases and 3 bases respectively, with 17 bases between them. The CDR3 is made up of 14 amino acids. Germline V lookup: CDR1 MNHEY, CDR2 SMNVEV (reference sequence). The CDR3 bases are TGTGCCAGCTCCCTTTTGGGAACCGACTACGAGCAGTACTTC. Translation: CASSLLGTDYEQYF.

This clonotype was picked up a small number of times. The chain has TRBV19 and TRBJ1-5, with 8 positions matching TRBD1. Germline values: CDR1 LNHDA, CDR2 SQIVND (reference sequence). V lost 6 bases and J lost 4; bases outside the gene matches: 11. The CDR3 runs 16 residues. Here the CDR3 DNA reads TGTGCCAGTAGCCAAAGACAGGGGCAGCGTAATCAGCCCCAGCATTTT. Its protein is CASSQRQGQRNQPQHF. The full variable domain, its missing parts supplied by reference TRBV19 and TRBJ1-5, is DGGITQSPKYLFRKEGQNVTLSCEQNLNHDAMYWYRQDPGQGLRLIYYSQIVNDFQKGDIAEGYSVSREKKESFPLTVTSAQKNPTAFYLCASSQRQGQRNQPQHFGDGTRLSIL.

This clonotype was picked up many times. The chain couples TRBV13 to TRBJ2-7; 9 bases line up with TRBD1. With V trimmed by 3 bases and J by 3 bases, 3 bases remained unmatched. Germline assignment: CDR1 PRHDT and CDR2 FYEKMQ (reference sequence). The CDR3 runs to 14 residues. The DNA of the CDR3 is TGTGCCAGCAGCTTCGGGACAGGGATCTACGAGCAGTACTTC. Translating gives CASSFGTGIYEQYF. Based on the CDR3 plus reference TRBV13 and TRBJ2-7, the full variable domain is AAGVIQSPRHLIKEKRETATLKCYPIPRHDTVYWYQQGPGQDPQFLISFYEKMQSDKGSIPDRFSAQQFSDYHSELNMSSLELGDSALYFCASSFGTGIYEQYFGPGTRLTVT.

This clonotype has just a few counts. The chain employs TRBV29-1 and TRBJ1-2; D gene unclear. CDR1 SQVTM and CDR2 ANQGSEA come from the germline V gene. This CDR3 region has 12 residues. The V end was cut by 4 bases, the J end by 2 bases, with 8 bases between. The CDR3 spells CSVVKENYGYTF. The CDR3 DNA is TGCAGCGTTGTCAAGGAAAACTATGGCTACACCTTC.

DNA of the CDR3: TGTGCCAGCAGTCTCCTGGTGGGGGAAGAGACCCAGTACTTC. This translates into CASSLLVGEETQYF. This chain joins TRBV6-1 and TRBJ2-5; either TRBD1 or TRBD2 may supply D (5 bases each). Germline V gene sequence: CDR1 MNHNS, CDR2 SASEGT. The CDR3 spans 14 residues. V was cut by 5 bases and J by 3 bases, with 13 bases left in between.

This chain connects TRBV7-9 to TRBJ2-3, with 13 bases fitting TRBD2. The CDR3 is 16 amino acids. J lost 2 bases, V lost 7 bases, and 6 bases had no gene match. Per the germline V gene, CDR1 is SEHNR and CDR2 is FQNEAQ (reference sequence). The CDR3 DNA sequence: TGTGCCAGCAACAGACTAGCGGGGGGCCACACAGATACGCAGTATTTT. It translates to CASNRLAGGHTDTQYF.

A single count supports this clonotype. Possible read error: a much larger clone is one base away. V and J are TRBV30 and TRBJ2-2; D perhaps matches TRBD2 (5 bases). Between the trimmed V and J ends, which lost 2 bases and 6 bases, there was a span of 19 bases. CDR1 GTSNPN and CDR2 SVGIG come from the germline V gene (reference sequence). This CDR3 comprises 16 residues. The CDR3 DNA is TGTGCCTGGAGTCCCGAGAGGGTCGCCCGGGCCGGGGAGCTGTTTTTT. Encoded protein: CAWSPERVARAGELFF.

This clonotype was recorded at least ten times. The chain joins TRBV10-3 to TRBJ1-5; D may be TRBD1 (5 bases). Trimming left V 6 bases short and J 0 bases short, with 9 bases between. The CDR3 consists of 14 residues. CDR1 ENHRY and CDR2 SYGVKD come from the germline V gene. The CDR3 coding sequence is TGTGCCATCAGCCAGACAGATAGCAATCAGCCCCAGCATTTT. It yields the protein CAISQTDSNQPQHF.

A word on this clonotype: The germline gene is not matched at one end of the junction; a read error may be the cause. This chain uses TRBV5-6 with TRBJ2-7, with 9 bases aligning to TRBD1. Germline V gene data show CDR1 as SGHDT and CDR2 as YYEEEE. The CDR3 contains 16 residues. CDR3 region: CARSLGAGTGIYEQYF. Here the CDR3 DNA reads TGTGCCAGGAGCTTGGGTGCCGGGACAGGGATATACGAGCAGTACTTC.

This clonotype turned up a few times. V and J are TRBV20-1 and TRBJ1-1; the D gene is possibly TRBD1 (6 bases). The CDR3 totals 14 residues. The V and J ends lost 0 bases and 6 bases respectively, with 14 bases between them. CDR1 and CDR2 from the germline V gene are DFQATT and SNEGSKA (reference sequence). The CDR3 nucleotides read TGCAGTGCTAGAGATGTGGGGGGGGGGCCTGAAGCTTTCTTT. Protein: CSARDVGGGPEAFF.

This clonotype was counted a few times. This chain connects TRBV20-1 to TRBJ2-5, with TRBD1 matching 10 bases. CDR1 is DFQATT and CDR2 is SNEGSKA in the germline V gene (reference sequence). The CDR3 spans 13 residues. V shed 6 bases, J shed 5 bases, and the junction held 6 bases outside the gene matches. The CDR3 protein is CSAPGQGDETQYF. The CDR3 nucleotides read TGCAGTGCCCCCGGACAGGGGGATGAGACCCAGTACTTC.

This clonotype was found many times. The rearrangement uses TRBV5-1 and TRBJ1-1; D unclear. V lost 4 bases, J lost 5 bases, and 18 bases lay in between. Germline lookup yields CDR1 SGHRS and CDR2 YFSETQ. CDR3 length: 15 residues. CDR3 sequence reads: CASSLVVGSGTEAFF. The CDR3 bases are TGCGCCAGCAGCCTAGTAGTGGGCTCGGGAACTGAAGCTTTCTTT.

This clonotype came up a few times. The chain combines TRBV20-1 with TRBJ1-4, with D perhaps matching TRBD1 (5 bases). There are 11 residues in the CDR3. V was trimmed by 1 base and J by 8 bases, leaving 5 bases between them. The germline gives CDR1 DFQATT, CDR2 SNEGSKA (reference sequence). The CDR3 loop is CSARGGEKLFF. CDR3 DNA sequence: TGCAGTGCTAGAGGGGGGGAAAAACTGTTTTTT.

This clonotype showed up just a few times. The chain recombines TRBV27 with TRBJ1-6; D might be TRBD1 (6 bases). Germline V lookup: CDR1 MNHEY, CDR2 SMNVEV (reference sequence). This CDR3 has 14 residues. V was pared by 7 bases and J by 9 bases, with 16 bases between. CDR3 sequence: CASTPAQGISPLHF. The CDR3 bases are TGTGCCAGCACCCCAGCACAGGGAATTTCACCCCTCCACTTT.

In this sample, this clonotype turned up a few times. CDR3 protein: CASSRAGVQFLFF. The CDR3 DNA is TGTGCCAGCAGCAGAGCGGGAGTTCAATTTCTGTTTTTT. The chain employs TRBV9 and TRBJ2-2, with TRBD2 identical over 8 bases. The CDR3 has 13 residues. Germline V gene lookup returns CDR1 SGDLS and CDR2 YYNGEE. V gave up 4 bases and J gave up 14 bases; unmatched junction bases: 10.